Each of the 13 T cell receptor beta chains below was sequenced from the same sample in a study of patients and donors after allogeneic stem cell transplantation. TCRdb passed the RT-PCR reads through MiXCR, listing each CDR3 protein once. The table includes more than 850,000 distinct CDR3 sequences, roughly 18% detected once. Sequencing was done on a sample of blood, either unsorted or a sorted T cell fraction (not recorded which). These receptors originate from a human donor who was either an allogeneic HSCT recipient or a stem cell or donor lymphocyte infusion donor (not recorded which). It is not recorded whose cells these are; they may come from a transplant donor.

This clonotype appeared a few times. The rearrangement joins TRBV4-1 to TRBJ1-2; 10 nucleotides align to TRBD1. Trimming at V came to 0 bases and at J to 1 base, leaving 8 bases not matched to a gene. Germline V lookup: CDR1 MGHRA, CDR2 YSYEKL. This CDR3 has 18 residues. In DNA form, the CDR3 reads TGCGCCAGCAGCCAAGAATGGGACAGGGGACCTTTTAACTATGGCTACACCTTC. It translates to CASSQEWDRGPFNYGYTF.

The chain combines TRBV29-1 with TRBJ1-1; 8 bases align to TRBD1. The CDR3 covers 15 residues. Germline values: CDR1 SQVTM, CDR2 ANQGSEA. J was trimmed by 1 base and V by 3 bases; bases with no gene match: 7. The chain's CDR3 is CSVEDRERGNTEAFF. Written as DNA, the CDR3 is TGCAGCGTTGAGGACAGGGAAAGAGGGAACACTGAAGCTTTCTTT.

This clonotype was recorded a few times. This chain links TRBV28 with TRBJ2-5, with a tentative D call TRBD2 (6 bases). CDR3 size: 12 residues. V lost 4 bases and J lost 5, with 8 bases in between. Germline V gives CDR1 MDHEN, CDR2 SYDVKM. This CDR3 reads CASSYGSETQYF. The CDR3 nucleotides read TGTGCCAGCAGTTACGGGAGTGAGACCCAGTACTTC.

This clonotype was counted a few times. The chain recombines TRBV7-9 with TRBJ1-1, with D possibly matching TRBD1 (5 bases). CDR3 length equals 16 residues. Trimming took off 3 bases at V and 1 base at J, with 15 bases between the two ends. Germline CDR1 and CDR2: SEHNR and FQNEAQ (reference sequence). The chain's CDR3 is CASSFMAGRRNTEAFF. The CDR3 nucleotides read TGTGCCAGCAGCTTCATGGCAGGGCGTCGGAACACTGAAGCTTTCTTT.

This clonotype has a handful of counts. The V call is TRBV6-1, the J call TRBJ1-2; D remains ambiguous. The CDR3 loop spans 13 amino acids. CDR1 is MNHNS, CDR2 SASEGT, per germline. With 7 bases removed from V and 6 bases from J, the gap between germline ends came to 15 bases. The CDR3 protein is CASTRRTSDGYTF. In DNA form, the CDR3 reads TGTGCCAGCACCCGAAGGACTTCGGATGGCTACACCTTC.

This clonotype was picked up a small number of times. The chain couples TRBV12-3 or TRBV12-4 to TRBJ2-1; TRBD2 is a possible D gene (5 bases). The V end was cut by 5 bases, the J end by 10 bases, with 12 bases between. This CDR3 region has 12 residues. The CDR3 DNA follows: TGTGCCAGCAGTCGAATAGCGAGCGAGCAGTTCTTC. Its protein is CASSRIASEQFF.

This clonotype was seen a few times. The CDR3 here is CATNDRSRMNTEAFF. DNA for the CDR3: TGTGCCACCAACGACAGGTCACGCATGAACACTGAAGCTTTCTTT. The J gene is TRBJ1-1, the V gene TRBV12-3 or TRBV12-4, with D possibly matching TRBD1 (6 bases). This CDR3 is 15 amino acids long. Trimming removed 10 bases at V and 0 bases at J, with 18 bases between.

The chain has TRBV20-1 and TRBJ1-2; 12 nucleotides match TRBD1. The CDR3 has 15 amino acids. With V trimmed by 0 bases and J by 4 bases, 3 bases remained unmatched. The V gene's germline CDR1 is DFQATT and CDR2 SNEGSKA (reference sequence). The CDR3 coding sequence is TGCAGTGCTAGAGACGGGACAGGGGGCGCCTATGGCTACACCTTC. As protein: CSARDGTGGAYGYTF.

This clonotype was seen a few times. CDR3 residues: CASNQGAGGTGELFF. The CDR3 nucleotides are TGTGCCAGCAATCAGGGGGCCGGGGGGACCGGGGAGCTGTTTTTT. The chain uses TRBV2 and TRBJ2-2; perhaps TRBD1 as D (8 bases). CDR3 length equals 15 residues. Germline loops: CDR1 SNHLY, CDR2 FYNNEI. Trimming took 7 bases from V and 5 from J, leaving 17 bases between them.

The chain links TRBV7-3 to TRBJ2-1; 8 nucleotides line up with TRBD2. J lost 8 bases, V lost 7 bases, and 16 bases had no gene match. CDR1 and CDR2 (germline): SGHTA, FQGTGA. The CDR3 contains 16 residues. The CDR3 loop is CASNRAGSGTPHEQFF. DNA for the CDR3: TGTGCCAGCAACAGAGCAGGTAGCGGGACGCCTCATGAGCAGTTCTTC.

This clonotype was observed once. V and J are TRBV5-1 and TRBJ2-3; 13 positions match TRBD2. Trimming took 4 bases from V and 9 from J; bases not matched to a gene: 14. Germline lookup yields CDR1 SGHRS and CDR2 YFSETQ. The CDR3 spans 17 residues. The CDR3 region has the DNA TGCGCCAGCAGCAACCTCGTCACTAGCGGGAGGGCGATCACGCAGTATTTT. This translates into CASSNLVTSGRAITQYF.

This clonotype was found many times. The chain recombines TRBV12-3 or TRBV12-4 with TRBJ2-3; no clear D gene. The germline V and J ends were trimmed by 5 bases and 5 bases, with 8 bases remaining between them. The CDR3 spans 12 residues. The DNA for the CDR3 is TGTGCCAGCAGTCAAAATAGAGATACGCAGTATTTT. It specifies CASSQNRDTQYF.

This clonotype was detected ten times or more. This rearrangement joins TRBV12-3 or TRBV12-4 to TRBJ1-4; possibly TRBD1 for D (6 bases). This CDR3 has 17 residues. Trimming cost V 5 bases and J 8 bases, with 24 bases left between them. Here the CDR3 DNA reads TGTGCCAGCAGTCCATCCATAAGGACAGTTGCTGCCGAAAAACTGTTTTTT. This codes for CASSPSIRTVAAEKLFF.